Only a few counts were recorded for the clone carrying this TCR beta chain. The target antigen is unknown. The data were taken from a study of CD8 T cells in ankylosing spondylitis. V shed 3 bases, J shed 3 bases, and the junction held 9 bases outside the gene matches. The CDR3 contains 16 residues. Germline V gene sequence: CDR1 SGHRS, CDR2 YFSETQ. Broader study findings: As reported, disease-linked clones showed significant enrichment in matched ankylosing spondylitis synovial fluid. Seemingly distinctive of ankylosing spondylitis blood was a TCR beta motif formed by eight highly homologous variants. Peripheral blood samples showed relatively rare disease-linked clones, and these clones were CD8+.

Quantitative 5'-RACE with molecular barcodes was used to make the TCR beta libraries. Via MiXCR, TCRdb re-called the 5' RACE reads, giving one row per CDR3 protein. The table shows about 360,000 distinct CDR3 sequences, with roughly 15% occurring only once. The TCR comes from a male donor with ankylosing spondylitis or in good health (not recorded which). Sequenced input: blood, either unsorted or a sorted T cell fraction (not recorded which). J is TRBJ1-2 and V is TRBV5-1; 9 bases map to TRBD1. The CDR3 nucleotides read TGCGCCAGCAGCTCCGACGGGACAGGGATGGACTATGGCTACACCTTC. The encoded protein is CASSSDGTGMDYGYTF.